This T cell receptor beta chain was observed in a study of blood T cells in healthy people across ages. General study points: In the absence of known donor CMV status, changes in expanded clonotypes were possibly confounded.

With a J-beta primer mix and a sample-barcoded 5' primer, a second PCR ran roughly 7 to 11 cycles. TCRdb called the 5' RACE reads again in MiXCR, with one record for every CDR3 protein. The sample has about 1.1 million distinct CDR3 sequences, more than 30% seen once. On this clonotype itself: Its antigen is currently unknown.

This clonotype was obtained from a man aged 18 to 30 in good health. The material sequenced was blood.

Here the CDR3 reads CASRGESGNTIYF. The CDR3 region has the DNA TGTGCCAGCAGGGGCGAGTCTGGAAACACCATATATTTT. The V gene is TRBV2, the J gene TRBJ1-3, with D uncertain. CDR3 length: 13 residues. Germline V gives CDR1 SNHLY, CDR2 FYNNEI. V was pared by 6 bases and J by 1 base, with 7 bases between.